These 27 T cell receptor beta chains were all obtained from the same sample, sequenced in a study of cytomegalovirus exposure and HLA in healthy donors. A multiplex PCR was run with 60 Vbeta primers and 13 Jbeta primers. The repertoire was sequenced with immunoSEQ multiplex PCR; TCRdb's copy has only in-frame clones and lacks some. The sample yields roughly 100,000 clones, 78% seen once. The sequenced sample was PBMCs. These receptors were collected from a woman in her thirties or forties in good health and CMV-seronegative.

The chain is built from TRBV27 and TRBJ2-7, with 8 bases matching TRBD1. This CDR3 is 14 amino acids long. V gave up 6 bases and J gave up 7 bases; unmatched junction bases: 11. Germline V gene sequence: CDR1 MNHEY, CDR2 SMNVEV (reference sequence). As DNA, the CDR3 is TGTGCCAGCAGCCTAGGACAGGGAGTTGGAGAGCAGTACTTC. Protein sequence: CASSLGQGVGEQYF.

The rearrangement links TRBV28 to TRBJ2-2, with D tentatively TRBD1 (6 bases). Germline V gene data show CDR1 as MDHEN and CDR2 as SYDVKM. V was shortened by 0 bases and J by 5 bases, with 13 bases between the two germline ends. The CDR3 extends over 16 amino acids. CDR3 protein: CASSLWGAPSTGELFF. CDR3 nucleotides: TGTGCCAGCAGTTTATGGGGGGCGCCGAGTACCGGGGAGCTGTTTTTT. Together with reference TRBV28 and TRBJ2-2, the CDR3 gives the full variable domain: DVKVTQSSRYLVKRTGEKVFLECVQDMDHENMFWYRQDPGLGLRLIYFSYDVKMKEKGDIPEGYSVSREKKERFSLILESASTNQTSMYLCASSLWGAPSTGELFFGEGSRLTVL.

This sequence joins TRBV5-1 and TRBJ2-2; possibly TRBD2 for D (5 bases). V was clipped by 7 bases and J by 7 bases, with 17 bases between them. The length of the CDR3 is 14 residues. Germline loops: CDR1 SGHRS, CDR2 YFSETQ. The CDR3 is CASGSKGRGGELFF. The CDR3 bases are TGCGCCAGCGGCAGCAAAGGACGGGGCGGGGAGCTGTTTTTT. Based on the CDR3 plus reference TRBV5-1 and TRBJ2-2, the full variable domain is KAGVTQTPRYLIKTRGQQVTLSCSPISGHRSVSWYQQTPGQGLQFLFEYFSETQRNKGNFPGRFSGRQFSNSRSEMNVSTLELGDSALYLCASGSKGRGGELFFGEGSRLTVL.

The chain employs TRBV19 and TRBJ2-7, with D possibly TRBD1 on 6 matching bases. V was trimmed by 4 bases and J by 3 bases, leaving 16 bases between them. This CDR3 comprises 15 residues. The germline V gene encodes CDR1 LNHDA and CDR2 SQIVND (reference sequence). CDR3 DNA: TGTGCCAGTAGTAGTCAGGGGAGCGGCCTCTACGAGCAGTACTTC. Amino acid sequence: CASSSQGSGLYEQYF.

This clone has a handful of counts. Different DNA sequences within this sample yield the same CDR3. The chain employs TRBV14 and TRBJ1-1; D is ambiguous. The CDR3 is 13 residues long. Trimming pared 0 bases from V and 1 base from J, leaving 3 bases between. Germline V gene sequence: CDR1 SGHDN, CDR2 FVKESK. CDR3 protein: CASSQDRNTEAFF. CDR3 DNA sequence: TGTGCCAGCAGCCAAGACCGGAACACTGAAGCTTTCTTT.

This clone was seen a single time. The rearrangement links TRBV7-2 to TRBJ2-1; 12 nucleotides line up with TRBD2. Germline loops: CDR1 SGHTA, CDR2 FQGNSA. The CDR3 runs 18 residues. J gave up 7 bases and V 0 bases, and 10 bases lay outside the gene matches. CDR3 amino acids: CASSLASLAGGPWNEQFF. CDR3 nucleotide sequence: TGTGCCAGCAGCTTAGCGAGTCTAGCGGGAGGGCCGTGGAATGAGCAGTTCTTC.

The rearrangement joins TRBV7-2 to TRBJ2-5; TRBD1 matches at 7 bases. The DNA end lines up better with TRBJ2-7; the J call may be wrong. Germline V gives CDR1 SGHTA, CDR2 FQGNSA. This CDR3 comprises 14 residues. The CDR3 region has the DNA TGTGCCAGCAGCCCCGGACAGGACTCCTACGAGCAGTACTTC. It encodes CASSPGQDSYEQYF.

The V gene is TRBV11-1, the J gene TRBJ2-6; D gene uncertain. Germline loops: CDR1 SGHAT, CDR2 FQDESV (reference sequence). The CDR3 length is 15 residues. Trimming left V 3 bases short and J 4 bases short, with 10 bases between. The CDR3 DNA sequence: TGTGCCAGCAGCTTCCCGTGGGCCGGGGCCAACGTCCTGACTTTC. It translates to CASSFPWAGANVLTF.

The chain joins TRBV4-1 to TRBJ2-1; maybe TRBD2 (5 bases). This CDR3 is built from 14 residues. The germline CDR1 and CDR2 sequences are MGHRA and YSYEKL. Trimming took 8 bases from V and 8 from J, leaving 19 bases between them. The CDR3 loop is CASARVGVLDEQFF. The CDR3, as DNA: TGCGCCAGCGCCCGAGTCGGGGTACTCGATGAGCAGTTCTTC.

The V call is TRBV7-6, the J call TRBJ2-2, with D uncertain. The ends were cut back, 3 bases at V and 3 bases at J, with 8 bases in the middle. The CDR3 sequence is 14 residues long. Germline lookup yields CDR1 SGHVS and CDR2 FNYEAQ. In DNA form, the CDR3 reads TGTGCCAGCAGCTTCGGGTTGGACACCGGGGAGCTGTTTTTT. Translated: CASSFGLDTGELFF. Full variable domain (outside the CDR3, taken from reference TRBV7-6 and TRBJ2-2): GAGVSQSPRYKVTKRGQDVALRCDPISGHVSLYWYRQALGQGPEFLTYFNYEAQQDKSGLPNDRFSAERPEGSISTLTIQRTEQRDSAMYRCASSFGLDTGELFFGEGSRLTVL.

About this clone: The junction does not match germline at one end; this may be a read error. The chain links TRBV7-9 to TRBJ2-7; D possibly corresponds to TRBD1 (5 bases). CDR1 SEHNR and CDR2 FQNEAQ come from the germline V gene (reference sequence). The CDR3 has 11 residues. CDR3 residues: CSSQGDYEQYF. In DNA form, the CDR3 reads TGTTCCAGCCAAGGGGACTACGAGCAGTACTTC.

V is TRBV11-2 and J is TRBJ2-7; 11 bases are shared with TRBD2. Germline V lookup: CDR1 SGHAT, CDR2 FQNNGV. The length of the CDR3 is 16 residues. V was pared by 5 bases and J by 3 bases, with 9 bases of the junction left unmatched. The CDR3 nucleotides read TGTGCCAGCAGCCAGGCTAGCGGGAGGTCAAGCTACGAGCAGTACTTC. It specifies CASSQASGRSSYEQYF.

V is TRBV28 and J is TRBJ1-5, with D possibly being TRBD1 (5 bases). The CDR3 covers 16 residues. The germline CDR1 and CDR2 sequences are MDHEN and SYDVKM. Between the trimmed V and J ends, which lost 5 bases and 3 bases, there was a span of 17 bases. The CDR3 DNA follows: TGTGCCAGCAGTCAAGTCAGGGATCCTCACAATCAGCCCCAGCATTTT. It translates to CASSQVRDPHNQPQHF.

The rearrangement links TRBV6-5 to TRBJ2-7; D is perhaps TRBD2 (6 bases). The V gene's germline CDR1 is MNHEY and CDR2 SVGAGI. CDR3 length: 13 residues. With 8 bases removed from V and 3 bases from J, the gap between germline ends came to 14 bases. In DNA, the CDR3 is TGTGCCAGCGGAGGGAGGACCAACTACGAGCAGTACTTC. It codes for CASGGRTNYEQYF.

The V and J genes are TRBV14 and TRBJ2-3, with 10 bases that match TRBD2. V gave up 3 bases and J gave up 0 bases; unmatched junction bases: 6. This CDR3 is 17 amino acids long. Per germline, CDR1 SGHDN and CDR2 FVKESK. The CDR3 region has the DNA TGTGCCAGCAGCCACGGCCGGACTAGCGGAAGCACAGATACGCAGTATTTT. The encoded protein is CASSHGRTSGSTDTQYF.

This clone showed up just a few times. CDR3 bases: TGTGCCAGCAGTCCTCTAATTACTTCACCCCTCCACTTT. As protein: CASSPLITSPLHF. The chain employs TRBV6-5 and TRBJ1-6; D uncertain. The CDR3 is 13 residues long. Germline V gives CDR1 MNHEY, CDR2 SVGAGI. V lost 5 bases, J lost 9 bases, and 11 bases lay in between.

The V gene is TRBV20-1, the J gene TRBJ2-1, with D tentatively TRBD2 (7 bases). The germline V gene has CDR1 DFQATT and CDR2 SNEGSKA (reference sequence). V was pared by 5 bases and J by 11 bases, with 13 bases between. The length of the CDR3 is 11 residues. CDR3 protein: CSAQGGGQQFF. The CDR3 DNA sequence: TGCAGTGCTCAAGGGGGGGGGCAGCAGTTCTTC.

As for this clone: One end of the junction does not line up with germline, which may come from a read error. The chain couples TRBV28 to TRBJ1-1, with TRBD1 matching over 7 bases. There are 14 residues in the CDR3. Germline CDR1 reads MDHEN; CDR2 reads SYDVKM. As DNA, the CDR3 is TGTGTCAGCAGCACAGGGGAAGGGAACACTGAAGCTTTCTTT. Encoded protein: CVSSTGEGNTEAFF.

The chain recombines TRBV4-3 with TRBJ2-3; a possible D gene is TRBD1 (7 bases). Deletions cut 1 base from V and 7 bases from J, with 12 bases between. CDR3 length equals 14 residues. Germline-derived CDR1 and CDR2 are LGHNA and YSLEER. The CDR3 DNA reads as TGCGCCAGCAGCCAAGGGACAGGAGGGAATACGCAGTATTTT. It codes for CASSQGTGGNTQYF.

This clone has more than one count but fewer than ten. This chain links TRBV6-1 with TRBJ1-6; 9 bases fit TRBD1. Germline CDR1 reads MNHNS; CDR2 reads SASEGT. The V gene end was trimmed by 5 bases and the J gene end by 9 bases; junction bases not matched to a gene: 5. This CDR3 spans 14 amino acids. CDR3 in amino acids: CASSPDRGGSPLHF. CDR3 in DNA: TGTGCCAGCAGTCCTGACAGGGGGGGTTCACCCCTCCACTTT.

CDR3 in DNA: TGTGCCAGCAGCGCGGGTGGGACATACGGGGAAGAGACCCAGTACTTC. The encoded protein is CASSAGGTYGEETQYF. V usage is TRBV5-6 and J usage is TRBJ2-5, with a weak D call TRBD1 (6 bases). CDR1 and CDR2 (germline): SGHDT, YYEEEE. There are 16 residues in the CDR3. The V and J ends lost 4 bases and 3 bases respectively, with 19 bases between them.

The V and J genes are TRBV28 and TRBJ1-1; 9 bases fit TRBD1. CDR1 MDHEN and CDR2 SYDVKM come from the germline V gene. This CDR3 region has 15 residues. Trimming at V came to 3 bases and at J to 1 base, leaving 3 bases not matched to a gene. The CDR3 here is CASSFQGQGNTEAFF. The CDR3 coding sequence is TGTGCCAGCAGTTTTCAGGGACAGGGGAACACTGAAGCTTTCTTT.

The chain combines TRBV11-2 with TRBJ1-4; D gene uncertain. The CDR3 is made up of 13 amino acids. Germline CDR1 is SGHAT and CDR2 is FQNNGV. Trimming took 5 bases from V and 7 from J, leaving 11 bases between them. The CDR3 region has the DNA TGTGCCAGCAGCCCGGACGGGATTGAAAAACTGTTTTTT. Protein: CASSPDGIEKLFF.

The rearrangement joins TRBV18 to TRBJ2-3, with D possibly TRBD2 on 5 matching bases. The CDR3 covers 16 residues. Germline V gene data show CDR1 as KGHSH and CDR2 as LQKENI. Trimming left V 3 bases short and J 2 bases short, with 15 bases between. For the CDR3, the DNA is TGTGCCAGCTCACCTGGGAGTACGAGCACCACAGATACGCAGTATTTT. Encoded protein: CASSPGSTSTTDTQYF.

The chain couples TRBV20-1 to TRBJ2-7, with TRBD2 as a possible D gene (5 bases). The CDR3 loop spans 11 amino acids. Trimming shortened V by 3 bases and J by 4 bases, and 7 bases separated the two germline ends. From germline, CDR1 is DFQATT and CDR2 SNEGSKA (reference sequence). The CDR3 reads CSASTGYEQYF. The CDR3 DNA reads TGCAGTGCTAGCACGGGATACGAGCAGTACTTC.

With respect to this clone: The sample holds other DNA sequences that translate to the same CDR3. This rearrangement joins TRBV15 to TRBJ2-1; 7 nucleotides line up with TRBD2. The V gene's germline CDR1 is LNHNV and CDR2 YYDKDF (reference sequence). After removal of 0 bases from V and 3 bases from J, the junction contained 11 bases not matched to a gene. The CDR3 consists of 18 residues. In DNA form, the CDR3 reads TGTGCCACCAGCAGAGATAAGTCGGCTAGCGGTTACTACAATGAGCAGTTCTTC. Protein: CATSRDKSASGYYNEQFF.

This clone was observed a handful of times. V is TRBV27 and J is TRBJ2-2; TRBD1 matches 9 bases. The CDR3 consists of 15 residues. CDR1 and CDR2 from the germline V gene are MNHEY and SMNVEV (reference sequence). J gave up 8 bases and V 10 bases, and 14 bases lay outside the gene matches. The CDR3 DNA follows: TGTGCCACTACCCACAGGGGGCTGGGGGTGGGGGAGCTGTTTTTT. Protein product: CATTHRGLGVGELFF.